These 26 T cell receptor beta chains share one sample of origin, sequenced in a study of cytomegalovirus exposure and HLA in healthy donors (TCRdb year 2017). The library relied on the immunoSEQ multiplex PCR assay. Here the immuneACCESS table is served through TCRdb, limited to in-frame sequences with V and J called. Missing clones are a known gap in these copies; in checked studies unresolved V genes cover under half, and the rest lacks a known reason. Recorded for this sample are 95,000 to 150,000 clones; around 89% of them occurred a single time. The ten largest clones take up around 6% of the sample. The source material was PBMCs. The origin of the receptors is a woman under 30 in good health and CMV-seropositive.

This clone was observed a single time. This chain uses TRBV4-3 with TRBJ2-1; 9 positions agree with TRBD2. Germline V CDR1 and CDR2: LGHNA, YSLEER. This CDR3 contains 14 residues. J lost 9 bases, V lost 3 bases, and 6 bases had no gene match. CDR3 coding DNA: TGCGCCAGCAGCCACAGCGGGAGGATGGGTGAGCAGTTCTTC. Its protein product is CASSHSGRMGEQFF.

The chain has TRBV5-6 and TRBJ1-1; D is unclear. V lost 0 bases, J lost 1 base, and 7 bases lay in between. Germline CDR1 SGHDT, CDR2 YYEEEE. The CDR3 consists of 14 residues. As DNA, the CDR3 is TGTGCCAGCAGCTTGGGAGTCGGGAACACTGAAGCTTTCTTT. This codes for CASSLGVGNTEAFF.

This clone was seen only once. V and J are TRBV5-5 and TRBJ2-5, with 13 bases identical to TRBD2. The V gene end was trimmed by 0 bases and the J gene end by 14 bases; junction bases not matched to a gene: 13. Germline loops: CDR1 SGHKS, CDR2 YYEKEE (reference sequence). The CDR3 is 16 residues long. The chain's CDR3 is CASSLGTGTSGRVVYF. The CDR3 nucleotides are TGTGCCAGCAGCTTGGGCACCGGTACTAGCGGGAGGGTTGTTTACTTC.

This rearrangement joins TRBV21-1 to TRBJ2-1; no check of the table's D call, TRBD2, against the DNA was made. TRBV21-1 is flagged as a pseudogene. The CDR3 length is 17 residues. The CDR3 spells CASSRRPSGRTRLEQFF. The CDR3 DNA reads as TGTGCCAGCAGCAGAAGACCTAGCGGGAGGACGCGGCTTGAGCAGTTCTTC.

This chain joins TRBV30 and TRBJ2-1, with TRBD2 identical over 13 bases. This CDR3 is built from 15 residues. Germline lookup yields CDR1 GTSNPN and CDR2 SVGIG (reference sequence). The V gene end was trimmed by 1 base and the J gene end by 9 bases; junction bases not matched to a gene: 6. The CDR3 spells CAWSEGLAGVREQFF. The DNA of the CDR3 is TGTGCCTGGAGTGAAGGACTAGCGGGAGTACGTGAGCAGTTCTTC.

V gene TRBV5-6 combines with J gene TRBJ2-1; D possibly corresponds to TRBD1 (6 bases). From germline, CDR1 is SGHDT and CDR2 YYEEEE. The germline V and J ends were trimmed by 5 bases and 3 bases, with 12 bases remaining between them. The CDR3 has 14 amino acids. The CDR3 sequence is CASSLGRGYNEQFF. The CDR3 DNA sequence: TGTGCCAGCAGTTTAGGCAGGGGCTACAATGAGCAGTTCTTC.

CDR3 DNA: TGTGCCAGCAGCCAAGAATTTACAGGGGGCGACTATGGCTACACCTTC. This codes for CASSQEFTGGDYGYTF. The chain uses TRBV14 and TRBJ1-2; 9 positions agree with TRBD1. With 0 bases clipped from V and 3 bases from J, the junction kept 5 bases outside the gene matches. The V gene's germline CDR1 is SGHDN and CDR2 FVKESK. This CDR3 contains 16 residues.

The chain combines TRBV29-1 with TRBJ2-3; 12 nucleotides line up with TRBD2. Germline lookup yields CDR1 SQVTM and CDR2 ANQGSEA. The CDR3 is 14 amino acids. J lost 4 bases, V lost 4 bases, and 3 bases had no gene match. DNA of the CDR3: TGCAGCGTTGCCGGACTAGCGGGGCCAGATACGCAGTATTTT. Protein sequence: CSVAGLAGPDTQYF.

The chain couples TRBV9 to TRBJ1-2, with 9 bases fitting TRBD1. The CDR3 totals 17 residues. The trim removed 4 bases at V and 4 bases at J, leaving 14 bases unmatched. In germline, CDR1 is SGDLS, CDR2 YYNGEE. This CDR3 is CASSHTGGADSGYGYTF. The CDR3, as DNA: TGTGCCAGCAGCCATACAGGGGGCGCAGATAGTGGCTATGGCTACACCTTC.

The chain recombines TRBV5-1 with TRBJ2-1; tentative D call: TRBD2 (5 bases). Germline loops: CDR1 SGHRS, CDR2 YFSETQ. The CDR3 spans 12 residues. V shed 7 bases and J shed 6 bases, with 11 bases lying between them. The CDR3: CASAGLSNEQFF. The CDR3 bases are TGCGCCAGCGCGGGCCTCAGCAATGAGCAGTTCTTC. Full variable domain (remainder filled in from reference TRBV5-1 and TRBJ2-1): KAGVTQTPRYLIKTRGQQVTLSCSPISGHRSVSWYQQTPGQGLQFLFEYFSETQRNKGNFPGRFSGRQFSNSRSEMNVSTLELGDSALYLCASAGLSNEQFFGPGTRLTVL.

The rearrangement links TRBV7-9 to TRBJ2-7, with 10 bases that match TRBD2. The V and J ends lost 2 bases and 5 bases, in that order; junction bases with no gene match: 0. Germline V lookup: CDR1 SEHNR, CDR2 FQNEAQ (reference sequence). The CDR3 length is 13 residues. CDR3 DNA: TGTGCCAGCAGCTTACTAGCGGGAGACGAGCAGTACTTC. As protein: CASSLLAGDEQYF.

This chain links TRBV7-8 with TRBJ1-4, with 7 bases identical to TRBD1. The CDR3 loop spans 13 amino acids. J lost 11 bases, V lost 1 base, and 4 bases had no gene match. Germline assignment: CDR1 SGHVS and CDR2 FQNEAQ. CDR3 in amino acids: CASSLDNRGKLFF. CDR3 in DNA: TGTGCCAGCAGCTTAGATAACAGGGGCAAACTGTTTTTT. The full variable domain, rest sourced from reference TRBV7-8 and TRBJ1-4, is GAGVSQSPRYKVAKRGQDVALRCDPISGHVSLFWYQQALGQGPEFLTYFQNEAQLDKSGLPSDRFFAERPEGSVSTLKIQRTQQEDSAVYLCASSLDNRGKLFFGSGTQLSVL.

This clone was seen only once. The rearrangement joins TRBV5-8 to TRBJ1-4; 9 bases map to TRBD1. The germline V gene has CDR1 SGHTS and CDR2 YDEGEE. The CDR3 contains 14 residues. With 3 bases clipped from V and 6 bases from J, the junction kept 3 bases outside the gene matches. In DNA form, the CDR3 reads TGTGCCAGCAGCTGGGGACAGGGATATGAAAAACTGTTTTTT. This codes for CASSWGQGYEKLFF.

This clone was counted once. V usage is TRBV11-2 and J usage is TRBJ2-3, with 8 bases lining up with TRBD1. The CDR3 spans 16 residues. The junction had 15 bases not matched to a gene; V was cut back by 5 bases and J by 8 bases. CDR1 and CDR2 from the germline V gene are SGHAT and FQNNGV. As DNA, the CDR3 is TGTGCCAGCAGCGGAATTGACAGGGGCGTGTTGGGTACGCAGTATTTT. Translated, it gives CASSGIDRGVLGTQYF.

This sequence joins TRBV2 and TRBJ1-1, with 9 positions matching TRBD1. Germline V CDR1 and CDR2: SNHLY, FYNNEI. The V segment lost 5 bases and the J segment 5 bases; nucleotides outside the gene matches: 3. CDR3 length equals 13 residues. CDR3 sequence: CASSRTGATEAFF. In DNA, the CDR3 is TGTGCCAGCAGTAGGACAGGGGCAACTGAAGCTTTCTTT.

CDR3 amino acids: CASSLGRGQNTGELFF. The CDR3 DNA is TGCGCCAGCAGCCTTGGAAGGGGACAGAACACCGGGGAGCTGTTTTTT. J is TRBJ2-2 and V is TRBV5-1; TRBD1 is a possible D gene (6 bases). The V gene lost 4 bases and the J gene lost 1 base, with 14 bases spanning the gap. Germline-derived CDR1 and CDR2 are SGHRS and YFSETQ. The CDR3 is 16 amino acids.

V gene TRBV7-2 combines with J gene TRBJ2-7, with 9 nucleotides matching TRBD1. The CDR3 spans 14 residues. Germline CDR1 SGHTA, CDR2 FQGNSA. Unmatched junction bases numbered 0, after V lost 1 base and J lost 2 bases. The CDR3 nucleotides read TGTGCCAGCAGCTTAGGGACAGGGGCCTACGAGCAGTACTTC. Protein sequence: CASSLGTGAYEQYF.

The V call is TRBV6-4, the J call TRBJ2-1, with D possibly TRBD1 on 5 matching bases. CDR1 and CDR2 (germline): MRHNA, SNTAGT. The V end lost 6 bases, the J end lost 8 bases, and 17 bases lay between the germline ends. The CDR3 extends over 14 amino acids. The CDR3 reads CASSREGDVHEQFF. CDR3 coding DNA: TGTGCCAGCAGCAGGGAAGGGGATGTCCATGAGCAGTTCTTC.

This rearrangement joins TRBV6-5 to TRBJ1-2; TRBD1 matches 8 bases. From germline, CDR1 is MNHEY and CDR2 SVGAGI. The CDR3 is 15 residues long. V lost 0 bases, J lost 7 bases, and 7 bases stayed unmatched. The CDR3 loop is CASSYSRTGLSGYTF. The CDR3 coding sequence is TGTGCCAGCAGTTACTCTAGGACAGGGCTCTCTGGCTACACCTTC.

The chain joins TRBV11-3 to TRBJ2-1; 12 bases line up with TRBD2. The CDR3 runs to 17 residues. The J segment lost 3 bases and the V segment lost 5 bases, leaving 8 bases of the junction unmatched. Germline V gene data show CDR1 as SGHNT and CDR2 as YENEEA. CDR3 DNA sequence: TGTGCCAGCAGCCGGGGCCTAGCGGGAGGGCTCTACAATGAGCAGTTCTTC. This sequence encodes CASSRGLAGGLYNEQFF.

The chain joins TRBV29-1 to TRBJ1-2; the D gene is possibly TRBD1 (6 bases). The length of the CDR3 is 13 residues. The V end was cut by 7 bases, the J end by 7 bases, with 19 bases between. Germline CDR1 and CDR2: SQVTM and ANQGSEA. The CDR3 nucleotides are TGCAGCGCACGAACACCTGGGGGGGCTGGCTACACCTTC. It encodes CSARTPGGAGYTF.

The rearrangement joins TRBV18 to TRBJ1-1; 10 nucleotides agree with TRBD1. Unmatched junction bases numbered 3, after V lost 4 bases and J lost 1 base. CDR3 length: 15 amino acids. Per the germline V gene, CDR1 is KGHSH and CDR2 is LQKENI. The CDR3 DNA sequence: TGTGCCAGCTCACTGGGACAGGGGACGAACACTGAAGCTTTCTTT. Residues: CASSLGQGTNTEAFF.

The chain recombines TRBV7-3 with TRBJ2-1; 9 positions match TRBD2. CDR1 is SGHTA, CDR2 FQGTGA, per germline. With 5 bases clipped from V and 5 bases from J, the junction kept 7 bases outside the gene matches. The CDR3 loop spans 15 amino acids. The CDR3 protein is CASSPRASGNNEQFF. CDR3 nucleotides: TGTGCCAGCAGCCCTAGGGCTAGCGGGAACAATGAGCAGTTCTTC.

The gene calls are TRBV7-9 and TRBJ1-1; D uncertain. Germline-derived CDR1 and CDR2 are SEHNR and FQNEAQ (reference sequence). Trimming stripped 6 bases from V and 1 base from J, with 12 bases between. This CDR3 is 14 amino acids long. The CDR3 coding sequence is TGTGCCAGCAGGACCGGTGGGCAGAACACTGAAGCTTTCTTT. Its protein product is CASRTGGQNTEAFF.

V gene TRBV5-4 combines with J gene TRBJ2-5; D ambiguous. Germline-derived CDR1 and CDR2 are SGHNT and YYREEE (reference sequence). The CDR3 length is 13 residues. Trimming pared 0 bases from V and 1 base from J, leaving 4 bases between. The CDR3: CASSLASQETQYF. The CDR3 DNA is TGTGCCAGCAGCTTGGCGAGCCAAGAGACCCAGTACTTC.

CDR3 DNA: TGTGCCAGCAGCCCGATCGACAGGGAGGTCTATGGCTACACCTTC. Protein: CASSPIDREVYGYTF. The chain recombines TRBV4-2 with TRBJ1-2; 7 bases fit TRBD1. Germline loops: CDR1 LGHNA, CDR2 YNFKEQ. There are 15 residues in the CDR3. V shed 4 bases and J 4 bases; nucleotides not matched to a gene: 9.